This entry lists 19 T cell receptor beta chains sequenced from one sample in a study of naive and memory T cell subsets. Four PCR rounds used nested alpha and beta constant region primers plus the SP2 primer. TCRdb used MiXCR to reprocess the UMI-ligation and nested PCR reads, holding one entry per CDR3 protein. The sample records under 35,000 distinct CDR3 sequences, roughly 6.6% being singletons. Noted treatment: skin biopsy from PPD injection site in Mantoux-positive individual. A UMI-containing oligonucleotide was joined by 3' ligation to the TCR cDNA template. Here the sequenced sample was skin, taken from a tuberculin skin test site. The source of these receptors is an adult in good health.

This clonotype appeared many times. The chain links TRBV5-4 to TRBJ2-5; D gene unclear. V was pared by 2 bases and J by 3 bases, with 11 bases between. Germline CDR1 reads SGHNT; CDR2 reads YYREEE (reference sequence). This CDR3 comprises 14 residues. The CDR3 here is CASSFSAWEETQYF. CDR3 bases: TGTGCCAGCAGCTTCTCGGCATGGGAAGAGACCCAGTACTTC.

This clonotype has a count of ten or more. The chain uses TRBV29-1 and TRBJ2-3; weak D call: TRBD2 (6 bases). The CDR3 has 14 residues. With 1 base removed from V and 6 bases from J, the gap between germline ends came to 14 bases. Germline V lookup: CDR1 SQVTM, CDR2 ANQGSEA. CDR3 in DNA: TGCAGCGTTGAAGCGCGGGACGTGATGGATACGCAGTATTTT. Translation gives CSVEARDVMDTQYF.

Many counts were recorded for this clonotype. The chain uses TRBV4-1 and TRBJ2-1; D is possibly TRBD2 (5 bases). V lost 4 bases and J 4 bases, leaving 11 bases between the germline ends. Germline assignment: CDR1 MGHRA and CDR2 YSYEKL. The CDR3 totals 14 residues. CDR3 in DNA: TGCGCCAGCAGCCCCCTAGGGAGTTACAATGAGCAGTTCTTC. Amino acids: CASSPLGSYNEQFF.

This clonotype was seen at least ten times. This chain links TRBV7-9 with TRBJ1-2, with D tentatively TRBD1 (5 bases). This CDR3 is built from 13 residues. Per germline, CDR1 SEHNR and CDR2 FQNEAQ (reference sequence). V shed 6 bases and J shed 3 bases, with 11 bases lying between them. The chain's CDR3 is CASSRDGDYGYTF. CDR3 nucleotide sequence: TGTGCCAGCAGTCGGGACGGAGACTATGGCTACACCTTC.

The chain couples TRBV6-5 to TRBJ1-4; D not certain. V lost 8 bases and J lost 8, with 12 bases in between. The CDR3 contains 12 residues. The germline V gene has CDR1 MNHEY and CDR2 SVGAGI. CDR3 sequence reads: CASRSGWEKLFF. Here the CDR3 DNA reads TGTGCCAGCCGATCCGGTTGGGAAAAACTGTTTTTT.

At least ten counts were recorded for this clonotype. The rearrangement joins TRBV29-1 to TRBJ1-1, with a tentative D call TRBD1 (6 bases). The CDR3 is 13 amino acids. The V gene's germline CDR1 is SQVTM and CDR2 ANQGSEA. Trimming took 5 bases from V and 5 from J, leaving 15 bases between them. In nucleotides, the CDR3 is TGCAGCGTTTACAGGGTCGGGGGGACTGAAGCTTTCTTT. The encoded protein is CSVYRVGGTEAFF.

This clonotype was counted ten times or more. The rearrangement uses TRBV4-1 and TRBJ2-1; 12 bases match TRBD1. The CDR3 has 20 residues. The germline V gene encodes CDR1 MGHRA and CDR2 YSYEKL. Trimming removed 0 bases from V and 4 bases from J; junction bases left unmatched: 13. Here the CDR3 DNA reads TGCGCCAGCAGCCAAGATCCTCAGTGGGGGGACAGGGGGCCTTACAATGAGCAGTTCTTC. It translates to CASSQDPQWGDRGPYNEQFF.

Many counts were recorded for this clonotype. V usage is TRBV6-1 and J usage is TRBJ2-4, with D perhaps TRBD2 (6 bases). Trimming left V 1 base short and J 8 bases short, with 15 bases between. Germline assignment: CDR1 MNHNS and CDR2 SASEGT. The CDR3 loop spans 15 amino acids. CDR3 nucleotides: TGTGCCAGCAGTGAAGTTGGGGGGAATGGGGACATTCAGTACTTC. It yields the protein CASSEVGGNGDIQYF.

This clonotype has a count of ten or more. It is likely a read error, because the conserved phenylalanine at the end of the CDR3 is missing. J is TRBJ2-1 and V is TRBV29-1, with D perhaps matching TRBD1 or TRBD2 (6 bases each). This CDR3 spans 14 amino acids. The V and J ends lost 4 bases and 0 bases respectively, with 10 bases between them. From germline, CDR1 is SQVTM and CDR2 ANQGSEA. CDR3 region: CSVAGASSYNEQFL. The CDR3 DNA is TGCAGCGTTGCGGGGGCGAGCTCCTACAATGAGCAGTTCTTG.

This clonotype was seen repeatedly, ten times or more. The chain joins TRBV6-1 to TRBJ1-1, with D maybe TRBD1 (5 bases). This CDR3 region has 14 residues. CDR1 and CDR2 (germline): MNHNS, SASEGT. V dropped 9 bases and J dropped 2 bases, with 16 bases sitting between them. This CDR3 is CASPTAGLNTEAFF. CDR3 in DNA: TGTGCCAGTCCCACGGCGGGACTCAACACTGAAGCTTTCTTT.

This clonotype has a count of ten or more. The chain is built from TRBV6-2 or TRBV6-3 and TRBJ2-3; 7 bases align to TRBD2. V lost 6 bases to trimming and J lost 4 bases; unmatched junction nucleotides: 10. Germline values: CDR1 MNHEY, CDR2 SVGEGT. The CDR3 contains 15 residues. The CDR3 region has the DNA TGTGCCAGCAGCACCGGGACTATCGTCCCAGATACGCAGTATTTT. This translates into CASSTGTIVPDTQYF.

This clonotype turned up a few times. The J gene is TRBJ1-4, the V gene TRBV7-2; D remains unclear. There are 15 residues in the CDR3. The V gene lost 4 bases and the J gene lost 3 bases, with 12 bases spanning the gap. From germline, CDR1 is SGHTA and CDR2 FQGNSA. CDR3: CASSSSRVANEKLFF. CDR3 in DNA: TGTGCCAGCAGCTCTAGTCGGGTAGCTAATGAAAAACTGTTTTTT.

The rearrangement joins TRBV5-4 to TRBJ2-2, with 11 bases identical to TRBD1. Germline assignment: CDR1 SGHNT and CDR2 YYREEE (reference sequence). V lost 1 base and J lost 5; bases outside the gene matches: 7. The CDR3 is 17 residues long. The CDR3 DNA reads TGTGCCAGCAGCTTGAAGGGACAGGGGGTTGTGACCGGGGAGCTGTTTTTT. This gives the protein CASSLKGQGVVTGELFF. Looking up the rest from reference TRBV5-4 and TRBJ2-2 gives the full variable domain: ETGVTQSPTHLIKTRGQQVTLRCSSQSGHNTVSWYQQALGQGPQFIFQYYREEENGRGNFPPRFSGLQFPNYSSELNVNALELDDSALYLCASSLKGQGVVTGELFFGEGSRLTVL.

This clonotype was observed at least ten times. The CDR3 DNA reads TGTGCCAGCAGCTTAGCGGGGACCCTCGAGCAGTACTTC. It encodes CASSLAGTLEQYF. The chain carries TRBV7-9 and TRBJ2-7, with D perhaps given as TRBD1 or TRBD2 (5 bases each). The CDR3 is 13 residues long. The V gene lost 0 bases and the J gene lost 6 bases, with 9 bases spanning the gap. Germline loops: CDR1 SEHNR, CDR2 FQNEAQ (reference sequence).

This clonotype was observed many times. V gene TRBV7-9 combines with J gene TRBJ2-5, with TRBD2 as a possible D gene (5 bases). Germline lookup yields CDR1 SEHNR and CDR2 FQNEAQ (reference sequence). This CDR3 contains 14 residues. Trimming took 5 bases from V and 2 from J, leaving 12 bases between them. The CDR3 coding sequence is TGTGCCAGCAGCCATCCTTCGGGGCAAGAGACCCAGTACTTC. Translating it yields CASSHPSGQETQYF.

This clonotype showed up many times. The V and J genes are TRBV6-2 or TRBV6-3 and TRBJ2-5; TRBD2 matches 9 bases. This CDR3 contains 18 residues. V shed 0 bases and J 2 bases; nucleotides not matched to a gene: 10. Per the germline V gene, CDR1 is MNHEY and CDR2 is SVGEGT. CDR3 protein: CASSYSISSGVPQETQYF. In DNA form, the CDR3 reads TGTGCCAGCAGTTACTCGATTTCTAGCGGGGTACCACAAGAGACCCAGTACTTC.

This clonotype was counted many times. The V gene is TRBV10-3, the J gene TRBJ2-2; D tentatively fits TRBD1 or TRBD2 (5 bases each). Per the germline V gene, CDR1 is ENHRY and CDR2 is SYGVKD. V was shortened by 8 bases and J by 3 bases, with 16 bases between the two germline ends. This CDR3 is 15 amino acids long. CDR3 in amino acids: CAIGETETDTGELFF. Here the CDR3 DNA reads TGTGCCATCGGGGAGACAGAAACGGACACCGGGGAGCTGTTTTTT.

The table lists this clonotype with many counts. CDR3 in DNA: TGTGCCAGCAGCCGACGTTACACCAGGGGGCCCCAAGAGACCCAGTACTTC. Translating it yields CASSRRYTRGPQETQYF. The chain carries TRBV3-1 and TRBJ2-5, with 8 bases matching TRBD1. V shed 4 bases and J 1 base; nucleotides not matched to a gene: 11. This CDR3 comprises 17 residues. Germline CDR1 is LGHDT and CDR2 is YNNKEL (reference sequence).

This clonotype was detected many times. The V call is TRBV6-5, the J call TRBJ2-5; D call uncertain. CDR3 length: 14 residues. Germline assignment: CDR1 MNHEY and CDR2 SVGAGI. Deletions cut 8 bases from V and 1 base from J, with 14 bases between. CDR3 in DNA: TGTGCCAGCGGGCGGCCTCAGAGCCAAGAGACCCAGTACTTC. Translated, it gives CASGRPQSQETQYF.